This is a list of T cell receptor beta chains from one sample in a study of cytomegalovirus exposure and HLA in healthy donors. Measured with immunoSEQ multiplex PCR; TCRdb has only the in-frame clones, and not every one. The repertoire includes roughly 140,000 clones, 82% of them detected once, and approximately 2.3% sits in the top ten. The sample was PBMCs. The receptors here all came from a male donor in good health and CMV-seronegative. CDR3s include the opening cysteine and the closing phenylalanine or tryptophan. The order of the fields is D gene, J gene, clone size, V gene, CDR3 DNA, CDR3 protein. The D gene is left open where the match is weak. Size tells how often a clone was seen (once, few, many) or the class of an expanded clone, and some rows leave it out.

>TRBD2|TRBJ2-7|NA|TRBV27
TGTGCCAGCAGTCCTCAGCCTAGCGGGAGGGTTTACGAGCAGTACTTC
CASSPQPSGRVYEQYF
>TRBD2|TRBJ2-7|NA|TRBV7-3
TGTGCCAGCAGCTTACAACTAGCGGGTACCTATGAGCAGTACTTC
CASSLQLAGTYEQYF
>TRBD1|TRBJ1-2|NA|TRBV7-9
TGTGCCAGCAGTTACCGGACAGGGCAATATGGCTACACCTTC
CASSYRTGQYGYTF
>TRBD2|TRBJ2-3|NA|TRBV13
TGTGCCAGCAGTCCGACGCCGACTAGCGGGAGGTCGGATACGCAGTATTTT
CASSPTPTSGRSDTQYF
>TRBD2|TRBJ2-7|once|TRBV9
TGTGCCAGCAGCGCCGACAGTGCTGGACTAGCGGGAGTCGGCTTC
CASSADSAGLAGVGF
>NA|TRBJ2-1|NA|TRBV5-4
TGTGCCAGCAGCTTGGGGGCTAGCCCGGGTGAGCAGTTCTTC
CASSLGASPGEQFF
>TRBD1|TRBJ2-4|NA|TRBV4-1
TGCGCCAGCAGTTCGGGACAGGGGGCTCAAAACATTCAGTACTTC
CASSSGQGAQNIQYF
>TRBD1|TRBJ1-1|NA|TRBV9
TGTGCCAGCAGCGTAGGGGCAGGGGGGATCACTGAAGCTTTCTTT
CASSVGAGGITEAFF
>NA|TRBJ2-1|few|TRBV4-3
TGCGCCAGCAGCCAAGTATCCCGGAGCTCCTACAATGAGCAGTTCTTC
CASSQVSRSSYNEQFF
>TRBD2|TRBJ2-5|NA|TRBV6-1
TGTGCCAGCACAAGGACTAGCGGTAGTGAGCAGTACTTC
CASTRTSGSEQYF
>TRBD2|TRBJ2-1|NA|TRBV15
TGTGCCACCAGCAGAGATGGGACTAGCGGATCTCAAAATGAGCAGTTCTTC
CATSRDGTSGSQNEQFF
>TRBD1|TRBJ1-2|few|TRBV2
TGTGCCAGCAGTAACAACCTGGGACAGGGGCCCACCTTC
CASSNNLGQGPTF
>TRBD2|TRBJ2-7|few|TRBV7-9
TGTGCCAGCAGCTCGACTAGCGCTGGCTACGAGCAGTACTTC
CASSSTSAGYEQYF
>NA|TRBJ2-5|NA|TRBV7-8
TGTGCCAGCAGCGTAAGGGGGAAAGAGACCCAGTACTTC
CASSVRGKETQYF
>NA|TRBJ2-5|NA|TRBV4-3
TGCGCCAGCAGCCAAGACCCAACACGGGGGTCGGAGACCCAGTACTTC
CASSQDPTRGSETQYF
>TRBD1|TRBJ2-7|NA|TRBV27
TGTGCCAGCAGCCTACAGGGGGACGGCTACGAGCAGTACTTC
CASSLQGDGYEQYF
>NA|TRBJ2-5|NA|TRBV9
TGTGCCAGCAGCCCCGTCCCCGAACAGGAGACCCAGTACTTC
CASSPVPEQETQYF
>TRBD2|TRBJ2-7|NA|TRBV6-1
TGTGCCAGCAGTGAGGAGATACAGGGACTAGACGAGCAGTACTTC
CASSEEIQGLDEQYF
>TRBD2|TRBJ2-3|NA|TRBV5-3
TGTGCCAGAAGCTTGTTACGCGCGGGAGGAACAGATACGCAGTATTTT
CARSLLRAGGTDTQYF
>NA|TRBJ2-5|NA|TRBV6-5
TGTGCCAGCAGTCTCAGCGGGTGGGGGCAAGAGACCCAGTACTTC
CASSLSGWGQETQYF
>NA|TRBJ2-2|NA|TRBV10-1
TGCGCCAGCAGTGCAGGGGCCACCGGGGAGCTGTTTTTT
CASSAGATGELFF
>NA|TRBJ2-3|once|TRBV20-1
TGCAGTGCTAGTCAGACGCAGTATTTT
CSASQTQYF
>NA|TRBJ2-7|NA|TRBV30
TGTGCCTGGAGTGCCGAGGGGGGGACTGCCTTC
CAWSAEGGTAF
>NA|TRBJ1-2|NA|TRBV6-1
TGTGCCAGCAGGGTCTCACTCGGCTATGGCTACACCTTC
CASRVSLGYGYTF
>NA|TRBJ1-2|NA|TRBV28
TGTGCCACCCCTGGAGGCTATGGCTACACCTTC
CATPGGYGYTF
>TRBD2|TRBJ2-2|NA|TRBV18
TGTGCCAGCTCACCGACCCAGACTAGCGGGAGCCGGGAGCTGTTTTTT
CASSPTQTSGSRELFF
>TRBD2|TRBJ2-7|NA|TRBV5-1
TGCGCCAGCAGCCGCGGGACTAGCGGGAGTTACGAGCAGTACTTC
CASSRGTSGSYEQYF
>NA|TRBJ2-7|NA|TRBV7-2
TGTGCCAGCAGCTTAGGGGGAGGAGGCTACGAGCAGTACTTC
CASSLGGGGYEQYF
>TRBD2|TRBJ2-7|NA|TRBV5-6
TGTGCCAGCAGCCCGGGACTAGCGGGAGCTTACGAGCAGTACTTC
CASSPGLAGAYEQYF
>TRBD1|TRBJ1-5|NA|TRBV28
TGTGCCAGCAGTCCCACAGGGGGCTGGCAGCCCCAGCATTTT
CASSPTGGWQPQHF
>TRBD1|TRBJ1-2|NA|TRBV6-6
TGTGCCAGTGGAGACAGGGGCTATGGCTACACCTTC
CASGDRGYGYTF
>TRBD1|TRBJ1-2|NA|TRBV10-1
TGCGCCAGCAGCTCGGGACAGGGGGCAGATGGCTACACCTTC
CASSSGQGADGYTF
>NA|TRBJ1-3|few|TRBV5-4
TGCGCCAGCAGCCAATTGTGGAGCTCTGGAAACACCATATATTTT
CASSQLWSSGNTIYF
>NA|TRBJ1-2|NA|TRBV28
TGTGCCAGCAGCCCTCGACAGGACTTCCCTTACGGTCCCTACACCTTC
CASSPRQDFPYGPYTF
>TRBD1|TRBJ1-5|NA|TRBV28
TGTGCCAGCAGGCTAGGGTACGGACAGGGGATTAGCAATCAGCCCCAGCATTTT
CASRLGYGQGISNQPQHF
>NA|TRBJ2-2|few|TRBV5-8
TGTGCCAGCAACAGGGTTAACGGGGAGCTGTTTTTT
CASNRVNGELFF
>TRBD1|TRBJ1-1|NA|TRBV27
TGTGCCAGCAGTTCCTTCGACAGGGGAACCTCTTTCTTT
CASSSFDRGTSFF
>NA|TRBJ2-1|NA|TRBV28
TGTGCCAGCAGTTTACGAGGTTCCTACAATGAGCAGTTCTTC
CASSLRGSYNEQFF
>NA|TRBJ2-1|NA|TRBV4-3
TGCGCCAGCAGCCAAATCCTACTGAACAATGAGCAGTTCTTC
CASSQILLNNEQFF
>NA|TRBJ2-2|NA|TRBV18
TGTGCCAGCTCACCAATCCGACGGGGGAACACCGGGGAGCTGTTTTTT
CASSPIRRGNTGELFF
>NA|TRBJ1-2|NA|TRBV5-1
TGCGCCAGCAGCTTGGAAGACGGCACGGGGGGCTACACCTTC
CASSLEDGTGGYTF
>NA|TRBJ2-1|NA|TRBV29-1
TGCAGCGTTGATCGGCGGGGTTCCTACAATGAGCAGTTCTTC
CSVDRRGSYNEQFF
>TRBD2|TRBJ2-3|NA|TRBV27
TGTGCCAGCAGTTTAGCGGGAGGAGGCACAGATACGCAGTATTTT
CASSLAGGGTDTQYF
>NA|TRBJ1-1|NA|TRBV7-9
TGTGCCAGCAGCTCCTCGGGACTCTTGAACACTGAAGCTTTCTTT
CASSSSGLLNTEAFF